This T cell receptor (beta chain) was identified in a study of T cell responses to AZD1222 COVID-19 vaccine. General observations from the study: Seropositive at baseline were only a handful of AZD1222 recipients. Most donors were white British and more were female, and clonal diversity was possibly underestimated.

TCRdb's table, derived via immunoSEQ multiplex PCR, lists solely in-frame clones and lacks some. The table shows around 140,000 clones, with 90% occurring only once. A word on this clone: Antigen specificity is unknown.

The CDR3 is 14 residues long. The V and J ends lost 5 bases and 2 bases, in that order; junction bases with no gene match: 4. CDR1 is SGHTA, CDR2 FQGTGA, per germline. The receptor was derived from an adult in good health. V usage is TRBV7-3 and J usage is TRBJ2-3; 7 bases agree with TRBD1. Sequences were derived from peripheral blood, sampled on day 0 of AZD1222 vaccination. In DNA, the CDR3 is TGTGCCAGCAGCCCAGACAGGGCCACAGATACGCAGTATTTT. It specifies CASSPDRATDTQYF. Full variable domain (rest looked up from reference TRBV7-3 and TRBJ2-3): GAGVSQTPSNKVTEKGKYVELRCDPISGHTALYWYRQSLGQGPEFLIYFQGTGAADDSGLPNDRFFAVRPEGSVSTLKIQRTERGDSAVYLCASSPDRATDTQYFGPGTRLTVL.